This T cell receptor beta chain stems from a study of shared clonotypes between healthy human individuals. The data were produced by immunoSEQ multiplex PCR, yet TCRdb's version contains in-frame clones alone and is incomplete. The sample includes approximately 480,000 clones, roughly 85% of them seen just once. Among the donors, all were Caucasian adults who lived in Nashville, Tennessee. Extraction of genomic DNA in unsorted samples used roughly 93 million PBMCs. Germline lookup yields CDR1 LNHDA and CDR2 SQIVND (reference sequence). V lost 6 bases and J lost 6, with 21 bases in between. The CDR3 totals 16 residues.

This chain joins TRBV19 and TRBJ2-1; possibly TRBD2 for D (6 bases). The receptor was isolated from a woman between 40 and 55 years old in good health. Some clones in this sample may be carry-over from other donors' samples. Sequences were obtained from PBMCs. The CDR3 region has the DNA TGTGCCAGTAGCGAAACGGGAGCCCTGTACGCCAATGAGCAGTTCTTC. Protein: CASSETGALYANEQFF.